This record looks at one T cell receptor delta chain sequence and its context. This clone came up once. The antigen it binds to is not known. The likely explanation is a read error, given a far larger clone one base away. The sample belongs to a study of gammadelta T cells in human blood (TCRdb year 2020). Paper-wide results and their limitations: According to the study, polyclonal expansion of innate gamma-delta T cells right after birth appeared to be driven by microbial exposure.

Library method: RT-PCR. The instrument given in TCRdb is Illumina MiSeq. Clonotypes were called again by TCRdb from the public reads via CATT, and duplicate nucleotide sequences were then merged into one entry. For this sample the table gives 250 to 350 delta-chain clones, of which about 43% were detected only once. The ten largest clones take up around 71% of the sample. V trim: 3 bases; J trim: 2 bases; unmatched bases: 4. For CDR1 and CDR2, the germline V gene lists GEAIGNYY and EKD. The CDR3 spans 14 residues, from the cysteine through the phenylalanine. The only DNA kept is the CDR3, 42 bases in frame from the first base.

What was sequenced was non-Vgamma9Vdelta2 gamma-delta T cells from adult blood. This TCR came from a human donor. The sequence links TRDV2 to TRDJ1; the central 8 bases match TRDD3. The nucleotide sequence is TGTGCCTGTGACTCCGTGGGGGATACCGATAAACTCATCTTT. The translation is CACDSVGDTDKLIF.